The 22 T cell receptor beta chains below were found in one sample sequenced in a study of shared clonotypes between healthy human individuals (dated by TCRdb to between 2020 and 2021). Receptor libraries were prepared by the immunoSEQ multiplex PCR assay. TCRdb carries this immuneACCESS record with in-frame sequences only. Its versions omit some clonotypes, under half of them owing to an unresolved V gene in the studies checked, with the rest unexplained. The sample table records about 1 million clones; around 76% of these occur just once. Approximately 1.5% of the sample goes to the ten largest clones. What was sequenced was memory CD4+ T cells sorted from blood. The cell subset or site tag for this specimen amounts to: CD45RA-negative fraction. The receptors here all came from a young man in good health.

This clone has more than one count but fewer than ten. The V and J genes are TRBV28 and TRBJ1-6; perhaps TRBD1 as D (5 bases). The CDR3 is 14 residues long. The germline CDR1 and CDR2 sequences are MDHEN and SYDVKM. Deletions cut 6 bases from V and 9 bases from J, with 15 bases between. CDR3 coding DNA: TGTGCCAGCAGCCTGACAGCCGGCGGTTCACCCCTCCACTTT. Its translation is CASSLTAGGSPLHF.

The V gene is TRBV4-1, the J gene TRBJ2-7; TRBD2 aligns across 12 bases. V shed 3 bases, J shed 6 bases, and the junction held 3 bases outside the gene matches. Germline loops: CDR1 MGHRA, CDR2 YSYEKL. The CDR3 runs to 14 residues. In DNA, the CDR3 is TGCGCCAGCAGCCAGCCGGGACTAGCGGGCGAGCAGTACTTC. This translates into CASSQPGLAGEQYF.

The chain uses TRBV4-1 and TRBJ1-4, with D unresolved. The germline V gene encodes CDR1 MGHRA and CDR2 YSYEKL. V was clipped by 6 bases and J by 2 bases, with 19 bases between them. The CDR3 contains 17 residues. CDR3: CASRQRAGETTNEKLFF. CDR3 nucleotide sequence: TGCGCCAGCAGACAAAGGGCGGGAGAAACGACTAATGAAAAACTGTTTTTT.

V is TRBV7-2 and J is TRBJ1-4; 9 bases line up with TRBD1. Germline V gives CDR1 SGHTA, CDR2 FQGNSA. The length of the CDR3 is 14 residues. Trimming removed 5 bases from V and 7 bases from J; junction bases left unmatched: 5. CDR3 sequence: CASSRGTGFEKLFF. For the CDR3, the DNA is TGTGCCAGCAGCCGCGGGACAGGGTTTGAAAAACTGTTTTTT. The full variable domain, with the rest looked up from reference TRBV7-2 and TRBJ1-4, is GAGVSQSPSNKVTEKGKDVELRCDPISGHTALYWYRQSLGQGLEFLIYFQGNSAPDKSGLPSDRFSAERTGGSVSTLTIQRTQQEDSAVYLCASSRGTGFEKLFFGSGTQLSVL.

The chain joins TRBV11-2 to TRBJ2-7, with D perhaps matching TRBD1 (5 bases). V was shortened by 1 base and J by 2 bases, with 15 bases between the two germline ends. From germline, CDR1 is SGHAT and CDR2 FQNNGV. There are 16 residues in the CDR3. The CDR3: CASSLVGAGLPYEQYF. CDR3 bases: TGTGCCAGCAGCTTAGTAGGGGCAGGTCTACCCTACGAGCAGTACTTC.

In this sample, this clone turned up a few times. The chain joins TRBV19 to TRBJ2-6, with D perhaps matching TRBD1 (6 bases). CDR3 size: 18 residues. V was clipped by 2 bases and J by 2 bases, with 16 bases between them. Looked up from germline, CDR1 is LNHDA and CDR2 is SQIVND (reference sequence). CDR3 DNA sequence: TGTGCCAGTAGTATATTTCGACAAGGGGGTCCTGGGGCCAACGTCCTGACTTTC. Its translation is CASSIFRQGGPGANVLTF.

This chain connects TRBV4-1 to TRBJ2-1, with a possible D match to TRBD1 (6 bases). V was shortened by 3 bases and J by 4 bases, with 13 bases between the two germline ends. Looked up from germline, CDR1 is MGHRA and CDR2 is YSYEKL. The CDR3 sequence is 15 residues long. CDR3 nucleotides: TGCGCCAGCAGCCACCCGGACAGACCTTACAATGAGCAGTTCTTC. Translated, it gives CASSHPDRPYNEQFF.

The chain recombines TRBV5-1 with TRBJ2-7; tentative D call: TRBD2 (5 bases). V was pared by 4 bases and J by 2 bases, with 16 bases between. The CDR3 is made up of 15 amino acids. Germline V gene sequence: CDR1 SGHRS, CDR2 YFSETQ. The CDR3 nucleotides read TGCGCCAGCAGCCCGGAGGAATCCGCCGCCTACGAGCAGTACTTC. This translates into CASSPEESAAYEQYF.

This rearrangement joins TRBV10-3 to TRBJ2-7; 7 bases agree with TRBD1. Trimming removed 6 bases from V and 0 bases from J; junction bases left unmatched: 5. CDR3 length: 14 amino acids. Germline V CDR1 and CDR2: ENHRY, SYGVKD. The CDR3 loop is CAIRGAGGSYEQYF. For the CDR3, the DNA is TGTGCCATCAGAGGCGCAGGGGGCTCCTACGAGCAGTACTTC.

Of note for this clone: Other DNA sequences within the sample encode an identical CDR3. The V gene is TRBV11-2, the J gene TRBJ1-2; D unresolved. The CDR3 is 13 amino acids. The V gene lost 5 bases and the J gene lost 4 bases, with 11 bases spanning the gap. In germline, CDR1 is SGHAT, CDR2 FQNNGV. The CDR3: CASSPSRVYGYTF. The CDR3 DNA is TGTGCCAGCAGCCCCTCCAGAGTCTATGGCTACACCTTC.

The chain links TRBV7-9 to TRBJ1-1; D remains unclear. Trimming took off 1 base at V and 6 bases at J, with 6 bases between the two ends. The CDR3 has 12 amino acids. Germline V gene data show CDR1 as SEHNR and CDR2 as FQNEAQ (reference sequence). The DNA of the CDR3 is TGTGCCAGCAGCTTAGGAACAGCTGAAGCTTTCTTT. Encoded protein: CASSLGTAEAFF.

Concerning this clone: The junction departs from germline at one end; a sequencing error may be responsible. Other DNA sequences in the sample encode the same CDR3. The chain combines TRBV19 with TRBJ2-6, with 10 bases lining up with TRBD1. The CDR3 runs to 19 residues. Germline assignment: CDR1 LNHDA and CDR2 SQIVND (reference sequence). CDR3 sequence reads: CASTQQGGQGSSRANVLTF. The CDR3 DNA sequence: TGTGCCAGTACCCAGCAGGGGGGACAGGGGAGTTCTAGGGCCAATGTCCTGACTTTC.

The V call is TRBV28, the J call TRBJ1-6, with 8 bases matching TRBD1. Germline-derived CDR1 and CDR2 are MDHEN and SYDVKM. CDR3 length: 13 residues. The trim removed 3 bases at V and 11 bases at J, leaving 3 bases unmatched. The CDR3 region has the DNA TGTGCCAGCAGTTTGGACAGGGTAGCACCCCTCCACTTT. It translates to CASSLDRVAPLHF.

As for this clone: The same CDR3 arises from other DNA sequences in this sample as well. The chain recombines TRBV11-3 with TRBJ2-1; D is unresolved. CDR1 and CDR2 from the germline V gene are SGHNT and YENEEA. V was cut by 5 bases and J by 5 bases, with 4 bases left in between. The CDR3 runs 11 residues. In DNA, the CDR3 is TGTGCCAGCAGCCTCGACAATGAGCAGTTCTTC. This gives the protein CASSLDNEQFF.

The chain joins TRBV25-1 to TRBJ2-5; TRBD1 agrees at 10 bases. V dropped 4 bases and J dropped 5; count of bases not matched to a gene: 7. The CDR3 is 15 amino acids. Germline V lookup: CDR1 MGHDK, CDR2 SYGVNS. The CDR3 region is CASSGPTGGWETQYF. CDR3 nucleotides: TGTGCCAGCAGTGGGCCGACAGGGGGCTGGGAGACCCAGTACTTC.

In DNA, the CDR3 is TGTGCCATCAGTGAGTCAGGGGCTAGAAACACCGGGGAGCTGTTTTTT. It yields the protein CAISESGARNTGELFF. This sequence joins TRBV10-3 and TRBJ2-2; a possible D gene is TRBD1 (5 bases). The ends were cut back, 0 bases at V and 2 bases at J, with 10 bases in the middle. Germline V gives CDR1 ENHRY, CDR2 SYGVKD. CDR3 length: 16 amino acids.

This chain links TRBV6-5 with TRBJ2-7, with no clear D. This CDR3 spans 12 amino acids. Trimming took 7 bases from V and 7 from J, leaving 14 bases between them. Germline CDR1 and CDR2: MNHEY and SVGAGI. CDR3 region: CASISGSGEQYF. The CDR3 coding sequence is TGTGCCAGCATCAGTGGGTCCGGAGAGCAGTACTTC.

The V and J genes are TRBV6-1 and TRBJ2-1; 8 bases match TRBD2. Germline-derived CDR1 and CDR2 are MNHNS and SASEGT. This CDR3 contains 14 residues. V was pared by 9 bases and J by 5 bases, with 9 bases of the junction left unmatched. The CDR3 loop is CASRSGRGDNEQFF. As DNA, the CDR3 is TGTGCCAGTCGAAGCGGGAGAGGTGACAATGAGCAGTTCTTC.

V is TRBV18 and J is TRBJ1-1, with no clear D. The germline CDR1 and CDR2 sequences are KGHSH and LQKENI. This CDR3 contains 12 residues. V dropped 2 bases and J dropped 7 bases, with 8 bases sitting between them. The chain's CDR3 is CASSPNLGEAFF. The CDR3 coding sequence is TGTGCCAGCTCACCAAATCTAGGTGAAGCTTTCTTT.

The rearrangement joins TRBV7-9 to TRBJ1-2, with D hard to call. Germline V gene lookup returns CDR1 SEHNR and CDR2 FQNEAQ (reference sequence). This CDR3 has 13 residues. V gave up 5 bases and J gave up 1 base, with 8 bases separating them. The CDR3 nucleotides read TGTGCCAGCAGCCTGAATTTTAACTATGGCTACACCTTC. As protein: CASSLNFNYGYTF.

This clone was counted only a few times. This rearrangement joins TRBV2 to TRBJ1-3, with a tentative D call TRBD1 (5 bases). Trimming removed 6 bases at V and 4 bases at J, with 13 bases between. The germline V gene has CDR1 SNHLY and CDR2 FYNNEI. The CDR3 spans 14 residues. CDR3 in amino acids: CASRDGGMGNTIYF. CDR3 sequence (DNA): TGTGCCAGCAGAGACGGGGGTATGGGAAACACCATATATTTT. The full variable domain, in which reference TRBV2 and TRBJ1-3 provide the parts outside the CDR3, is EPEVTQTPSHQVTQMGQEVILRCVPISNHLYFYWYRQILGQKVEFLVSFYNNEISEKSEIFDDQFSVERPDGSNFTLKIRSTKLEDSAMYFCASRDGGMGNTIYFGEGSWLTVV.

The chain couples TRBV4-3 to TRBJ2-1; 7 positions agree with TRBD1. Germline trimming cut 1 base from V and 0 bases from J; bases unmatched to any gene: 0. The CDR3 is 15 residues long. Germline CDR1 and CDR2: LGHNA and YSLEER. CDR3 bases: TGCGCCAGCAGCCAAGGGGACAGCTCCTACAATGAGCAGTTCTTC. Its protein product is CASSQGDSSYNEQFF.